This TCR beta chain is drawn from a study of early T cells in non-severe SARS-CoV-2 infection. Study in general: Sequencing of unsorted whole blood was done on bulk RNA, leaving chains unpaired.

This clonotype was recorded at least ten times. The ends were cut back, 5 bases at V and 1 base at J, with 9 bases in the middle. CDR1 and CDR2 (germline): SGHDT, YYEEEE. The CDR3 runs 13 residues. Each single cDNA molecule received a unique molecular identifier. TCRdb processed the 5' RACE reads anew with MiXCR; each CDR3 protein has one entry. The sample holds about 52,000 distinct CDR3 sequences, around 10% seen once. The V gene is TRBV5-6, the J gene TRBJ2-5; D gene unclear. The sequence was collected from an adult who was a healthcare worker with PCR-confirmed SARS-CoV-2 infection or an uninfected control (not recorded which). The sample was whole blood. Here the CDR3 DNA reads TGTGCCAGCAGTTCCCATGGCCAAGAGACCCAGTACTTC. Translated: CASSSHGQETQYF.